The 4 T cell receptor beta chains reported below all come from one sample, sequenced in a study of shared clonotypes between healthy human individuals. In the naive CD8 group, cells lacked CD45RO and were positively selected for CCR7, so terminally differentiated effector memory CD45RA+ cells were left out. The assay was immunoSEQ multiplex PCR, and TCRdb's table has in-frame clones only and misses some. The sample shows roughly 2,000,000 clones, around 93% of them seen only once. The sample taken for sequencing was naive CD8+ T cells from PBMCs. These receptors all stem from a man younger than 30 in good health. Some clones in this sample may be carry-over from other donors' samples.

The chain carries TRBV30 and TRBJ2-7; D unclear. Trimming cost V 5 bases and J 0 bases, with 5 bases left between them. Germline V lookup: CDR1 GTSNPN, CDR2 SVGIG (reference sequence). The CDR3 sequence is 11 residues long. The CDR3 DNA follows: TGTGCCTGGGTTAACTCCTACGAGCAGTACTTC. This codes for CAWVNSYEQYF.

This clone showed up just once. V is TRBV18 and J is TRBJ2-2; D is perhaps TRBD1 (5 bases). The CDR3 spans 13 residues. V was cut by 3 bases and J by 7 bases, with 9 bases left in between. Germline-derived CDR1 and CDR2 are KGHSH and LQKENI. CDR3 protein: CASSPGPVGELFF. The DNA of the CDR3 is TGTGCCAGCTCACCGGGGCCGGTCGGGGAGCTGTTTTTT.

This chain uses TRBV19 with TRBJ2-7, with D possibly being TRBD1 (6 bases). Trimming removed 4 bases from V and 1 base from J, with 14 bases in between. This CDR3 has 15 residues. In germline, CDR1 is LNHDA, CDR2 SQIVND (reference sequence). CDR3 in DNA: TGTGCCAGTAGTAGAGGGACACCGCCTTCCTACGAGCAGTACTTC. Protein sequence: CASSRGTPPSYEQYF.

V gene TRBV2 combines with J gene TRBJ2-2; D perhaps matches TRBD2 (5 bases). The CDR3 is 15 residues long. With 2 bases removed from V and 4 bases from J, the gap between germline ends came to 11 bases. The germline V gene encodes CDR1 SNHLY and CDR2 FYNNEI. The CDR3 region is CASSELQAGTGELFF. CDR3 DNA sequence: TGTGCCAGCAGTGAATTGCAGGCGGGCACCGGGGAGCTGTTTTTT.